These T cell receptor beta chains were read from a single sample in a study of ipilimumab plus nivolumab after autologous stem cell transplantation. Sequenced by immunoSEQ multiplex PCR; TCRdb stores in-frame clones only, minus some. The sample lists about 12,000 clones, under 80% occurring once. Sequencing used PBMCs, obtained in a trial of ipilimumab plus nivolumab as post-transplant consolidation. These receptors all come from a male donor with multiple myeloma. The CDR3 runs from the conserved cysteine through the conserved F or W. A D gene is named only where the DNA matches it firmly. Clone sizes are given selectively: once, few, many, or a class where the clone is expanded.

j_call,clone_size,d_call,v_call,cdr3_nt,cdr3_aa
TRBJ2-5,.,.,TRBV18,TGTGCCAGCTCTGCCGGGACGGACGAGACCCAGTACTTC,CASSAGTDETQYF
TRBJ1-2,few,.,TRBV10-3,TGTGCCATCAGTGAGTCGGTGGGAGAGGAGGGCTACACCTTC,CAISESVGEEGYTF
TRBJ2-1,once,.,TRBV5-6,TGTGCCAGCAGCTTTTCACGGGGAGTTTACAATGAGCAGTTCTTC,CASSFSRGVYNEQFF
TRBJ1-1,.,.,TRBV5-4,TGTGCCAGCAGCTTTGTGCAGCAAAACACTGAAGCTTTCTTT,CASSFVQQNTEAFF
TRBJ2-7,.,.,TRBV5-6,TGTGCCAGCAGTATCCGGGGGCGGTTCCGCGAGCAGTACTTC,CASSIRGRFREQYF
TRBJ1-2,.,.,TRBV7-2,TGTGCCAGCAGCTACTTATACTATGGCTACACCTTC,CASSYLYYGYTF
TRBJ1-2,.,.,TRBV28,TGTGCCAGCATAGGTGGGAACTATGGCTACACCTTC,CASIGGNYGYTF
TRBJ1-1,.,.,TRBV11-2,TGTGCCAGCAGCTTCTGGGGCAGGCTATCGAACACTGAAGCTTTCTTT,CASSFWGRLSNTEAFF
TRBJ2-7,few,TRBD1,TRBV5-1,TGCGCCAGCAGCTCCGGGACAGGGGAAGGCGATTTTAACTTC,CASSSGTGEGDFNF
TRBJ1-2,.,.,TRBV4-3,TGCGCCAGCAGCCAAGGCGCGACTCCATTTAGAGGCTACACCTTC,CASSQGATPFRGYTF
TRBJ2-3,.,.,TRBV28,TGTGCCAGCAGTCCCCCGGCAGCCACAGATACGCAGTATTTT,CASSPPAATDTQYF
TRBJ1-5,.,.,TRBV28,TGTGCCAGCAGTTTACCCCAGGGTAGCAATCAGCCCCAGCATTTT,CASSLPQGSNQPQHF
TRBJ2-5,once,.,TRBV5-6,TGTGCCAGCAGCGTAAGAGAGGTGGATAAGGAGACCCAGTACTTC,CASSVREVDKETQYF
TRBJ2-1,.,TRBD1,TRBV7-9,TGTGCTAGCAGCTCCCGACAGGGCGGTGAGCAGTTCTTC,CASSSRQGGEQFF
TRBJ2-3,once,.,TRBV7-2,TGTGCCAGCAGCTTATTTGGGTGGGACACAGATACGCAGTATTTT,CASSLFGWDTDTQYF
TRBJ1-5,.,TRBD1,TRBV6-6,TGTGCCAGCAGTTGGGGACAGGGGAACAATCAGCCCCAGCATTTT,CASSWGQGNNQPQHF
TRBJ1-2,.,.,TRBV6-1,TGTGCCAGCAGTGTCAACCCGGGACGGAACTATGGCTACACCTTC,CASSVNPGRNYGYTF
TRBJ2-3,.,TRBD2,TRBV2,TGTGCCAGCACTCGAGGGCGGGGGAGCACAGATACGCAGTATTTT,CASTRGRGSTDTQYF
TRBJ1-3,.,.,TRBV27,TGTGCCAGCAGTCCAACAAAGAGGGGAAACACCATATATTTT,CASSPTKRGNTIYF
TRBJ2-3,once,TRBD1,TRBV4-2,TGTGCCAGCAGCCAACGGACAGGGGGCACAGATACGCAGTATTTT,CASSQRTGGTDTQYF
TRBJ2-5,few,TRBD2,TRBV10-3,TGTGCCATCAGTCTCTCCGGGACTAAGTTAGAGACCCAGTACTTC,CAISLSGTKLETQYF
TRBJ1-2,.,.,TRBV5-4,TGTGCCAGCAGCCCGGCGGCAGCTAACTATGGCTACACCTTC,CASSPAAANYGYTF
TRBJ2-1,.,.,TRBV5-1,TGCGCCAGCAGCTTGTCTAACGTACAATATGGTAATGAGCAGTTCTTC,CASSLSNVQYGNEQFF
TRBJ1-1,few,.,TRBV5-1,TGCGCCAGCAGCTTCAACAGGCGGGGCACTGAAGCTTTCTTT,CASSFNRRGTEAFF
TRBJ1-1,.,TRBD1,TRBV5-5,TGTGCCAGCAGGGCCGGGACAGGGGGGAACACTGAAGCTTTCTTT,CASRAGTGGNTEAFF
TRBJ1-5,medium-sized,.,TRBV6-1,TGTGCCAGCAGCTTAGGACAGTTCCCCAATCAGCCCCAGCATTTT,CASSLGQFPNQPQHF
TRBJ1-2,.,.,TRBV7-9,TGTGCCAGCAGCTTAGCTCCCAGGGCCAACTATGGCTACACCTTC,CASSLAPRANYGYTF
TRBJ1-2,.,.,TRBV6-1,TGTGCCAGCAGTGAACTAAGCCCTGAATTCTATGGCTACACCTTC,CASSELSPEFYGYTF
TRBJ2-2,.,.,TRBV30,TGTGCCTGGATCCAGGGGATGTTCACCGGGGAGCTGTTTTTT,CAWIQGMFTGELFF
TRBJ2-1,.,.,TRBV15,TGTGCCACCAGCACGGCGGACGCCCGCCATGAGCAGTTCTTC,CATSTADARHEQFF
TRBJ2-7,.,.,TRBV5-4,TGTGCCAGCAGCTTGAGGGGGGGTGCCAACGAGCAGTACTTC,CASSLRGGANEQYF
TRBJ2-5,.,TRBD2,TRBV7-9,TGTGCCAGCAGCTGGACTGGCGGGGGACCTCAAGAGACCCAGTACTTC,CASSWTGGGPQETQYF
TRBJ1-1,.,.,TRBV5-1,TGCGCCAGCAGCTTGGGAAGAGCAGGTGCGGGAAGCACTGAAGCTTTCTTT,CASSLGRAGAGSTEAFF
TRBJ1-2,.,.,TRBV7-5,TGTGCCAGCAGCTTAGAGGGCAGGACGGGCTACACCTTC,CASSLEGRTGYTF
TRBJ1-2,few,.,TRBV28,TGTGCCAGCAGCTCCAGCCCCCATGGCTACACCTTC,CASSSSPHGYTF
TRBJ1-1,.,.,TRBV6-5,TGTGCCCACTTAAGGGGGACTGAAGCTTTCTTT,CAHLRGTEAFF
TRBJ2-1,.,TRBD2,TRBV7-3,TGTGCCAGCAGCTTAAGCGGGGGTGAGCAGTTCTTC,CASSLSGGEQFF
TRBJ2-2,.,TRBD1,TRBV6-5,TGTGCCAGCGCGACAGGGGGAGGGTCGGGCGGGGAGCTGTTTTTT,CASATGGGSGGELFF
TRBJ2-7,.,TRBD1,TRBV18,TGTGCCAGCTCACAAAAACAGGGGCCCTACTACGAGCAGTACTTC,CASSQKQGPYYEQYF
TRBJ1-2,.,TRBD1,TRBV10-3,TGTGCCATCAGTGTTGCGACAGGGATTTCCAATTATGGCTACACCTTC,CAISVATGISNYGYTF
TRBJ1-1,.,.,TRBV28,TGTGCGTGCGGCAGGGATACAGCTTTCTTT,CACGRDTAFF
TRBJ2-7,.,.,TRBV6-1,TGTGCCAGCAGTGAACCTGGCGCAAGGGACGAGCAGTACTTC,CASSEPGARDEQYF
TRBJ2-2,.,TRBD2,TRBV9,TGTGCCAGCAGCGGATTACTAGCGGGGGGACTCGCGAACACCGGGGAGCTGTTTTTT,CASSGLLAGGLANTGELFF
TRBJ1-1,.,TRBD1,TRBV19,TGTGCCAGTAGTCCGGACAGGGTAGGGGGCACTGAAGCTTTCTTT,CASSPDRVGGTEAFF
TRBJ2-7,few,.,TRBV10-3,TGTGCCATCAGGGGGTTCTGGGAGCAGTACTTC,CAIRGFWEQYF
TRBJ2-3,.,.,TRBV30,TGTGCCTGGAGTGTCACGGCTAGCACAGATACGCAGTATTTT,CAWSVTASTDTQYF
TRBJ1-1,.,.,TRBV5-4,TGCGCCAGCAGCCAAGTTGAGGGGACTGAAGCTTTCTTT,CASSQVEGTEAFF
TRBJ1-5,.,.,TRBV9,TGTGCCAGCAGCGTAGCCCCATCTGGCAATCAGCCCCAGCATTTT,CASSVAPSGNQPQHF